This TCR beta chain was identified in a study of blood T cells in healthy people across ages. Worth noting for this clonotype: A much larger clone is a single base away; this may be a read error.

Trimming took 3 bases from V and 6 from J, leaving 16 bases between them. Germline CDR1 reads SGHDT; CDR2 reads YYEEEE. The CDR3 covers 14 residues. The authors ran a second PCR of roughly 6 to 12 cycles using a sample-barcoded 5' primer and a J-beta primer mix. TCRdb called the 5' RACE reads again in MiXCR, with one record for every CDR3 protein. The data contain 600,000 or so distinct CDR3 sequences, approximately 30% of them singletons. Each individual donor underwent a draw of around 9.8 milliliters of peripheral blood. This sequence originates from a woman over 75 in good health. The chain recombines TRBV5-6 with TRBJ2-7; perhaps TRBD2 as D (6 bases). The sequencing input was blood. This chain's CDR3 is CASSWFVGGGEQYF. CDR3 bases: TGTGCCAGCAGCTGGTTCGTCGGGGGTGGCGAGCAGTACTTC.